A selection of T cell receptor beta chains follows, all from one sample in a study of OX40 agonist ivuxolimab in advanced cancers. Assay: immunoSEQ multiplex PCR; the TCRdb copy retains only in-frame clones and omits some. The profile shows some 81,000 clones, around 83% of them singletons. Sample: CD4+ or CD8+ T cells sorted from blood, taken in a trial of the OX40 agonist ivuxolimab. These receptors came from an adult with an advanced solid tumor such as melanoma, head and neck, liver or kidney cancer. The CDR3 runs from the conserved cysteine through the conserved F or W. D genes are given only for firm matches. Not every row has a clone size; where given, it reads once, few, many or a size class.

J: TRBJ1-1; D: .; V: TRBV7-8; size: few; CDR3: CASSLARREGVNTEAFF; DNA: TGTGCCAGCAGCTTAGCGAGGCGGGAAGGGGTCAACACTGAAGCTTTCTTT
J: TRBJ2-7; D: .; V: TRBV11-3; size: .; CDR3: CASSPGGDIGYEQYF; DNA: TGTGCCAGCAGCCCTGGTGGGGACATAGGCTACGAGCAGTACTTC
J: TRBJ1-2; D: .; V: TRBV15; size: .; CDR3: CATSNPGVYGYTF; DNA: TGTGCCACCAGCAATCCAGGGGTCTATGGCTACACCTTC
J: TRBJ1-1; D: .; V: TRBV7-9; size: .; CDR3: CASRSITEAFF; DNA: TGTGCCAGCAGATCCATCACTGAAGCTTTCTTT
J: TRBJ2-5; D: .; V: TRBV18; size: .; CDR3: CASSPGDQETQYF; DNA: TGTGCCAGCTCACCCGGGGACCAAGAGACCCAGTACTTC
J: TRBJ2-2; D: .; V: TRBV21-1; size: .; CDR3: CASSKGDRVNTGELFF; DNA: TGTGCCAGCAGCAAAGGGGACAGGGTGAACACCGGGGAGCTGTTTTTT
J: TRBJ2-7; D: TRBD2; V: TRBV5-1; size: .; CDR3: CASSLARLAGVEQYF; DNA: TGCGCCAGCAGCTTGGCGAGACTAGCGGGAGTCGAGCAGTACTTC
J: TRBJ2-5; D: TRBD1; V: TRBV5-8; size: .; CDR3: CASLRQGWQETQYF; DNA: TGTGCCAGCCTGAGACAGGGTTGGCAAGAGACCCAGTACTTC
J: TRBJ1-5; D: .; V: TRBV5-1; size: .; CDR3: CASSVGPAQPQHF; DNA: TGCGCCAGCAGCGTTGGACCTGCTCAGCCCCAGCATTTT
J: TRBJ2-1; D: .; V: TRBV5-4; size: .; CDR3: CASSVQTGNEQFF; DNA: TGTGCCAGCAGCGTACAGACTGGAAATGAGCAGTTCTTC
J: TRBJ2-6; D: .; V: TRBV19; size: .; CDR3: CASSPHPPGANVLTF; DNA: TGTGCCAGTAGTCCGCACCCCCCCGGGGCCAACGTCCTGACTTTC
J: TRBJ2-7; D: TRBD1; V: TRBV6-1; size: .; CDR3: CASSLYGDRTYEQYF; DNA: TGTGCCAGCAGTCTTTATGGGGACAGAACCTACGAGCAGTACTTC
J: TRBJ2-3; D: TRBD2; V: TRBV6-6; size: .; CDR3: CASSYSGGGAVDTQYF; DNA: TGTGCCAGCAGTTACTCGGGCGGGGGGGCGGTAGATACGCAGTATTTT
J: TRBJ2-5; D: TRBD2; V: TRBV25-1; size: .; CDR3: CASSGLAGVGETQYF; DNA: TGTGCCAGCAGTGGACTAGCGGGAGTAGGCGAGACCCAGTACTTC
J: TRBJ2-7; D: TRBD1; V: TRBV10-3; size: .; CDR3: CAVGTGAYEQYF; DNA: TGTGCCGTCGGGACAGGAGCCTACGAGCAGTACTTC
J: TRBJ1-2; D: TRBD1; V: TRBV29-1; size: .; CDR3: CSTRGGGDYGYTF; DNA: TGCAGCACCCGGGGAGGGGGCGACTATGGCTACACCTTC
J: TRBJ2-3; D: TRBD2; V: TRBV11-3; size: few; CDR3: CASSFAGADTQYF; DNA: TGTGCCAGCAGCTTTGCGGGAGCCGATACGCAGTATTTT
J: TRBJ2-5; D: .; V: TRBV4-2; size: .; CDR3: CASSPPGQAPRTQYF; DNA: TGTGCCAGCAGCCCCCCAGGGCAGGCGCCCAGGACCCAGTACTTC
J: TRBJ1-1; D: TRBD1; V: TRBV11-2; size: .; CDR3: CASSPRDRATGTEAFF; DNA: TGTGCCAGCAGCCCGCGGGACAGGGCAACGGGGACTGAAGCTTTCTTT
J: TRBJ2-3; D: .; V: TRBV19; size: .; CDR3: CASSVEGFTDTQYF; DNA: TGTGCCAGTAGTGTGGAGGGCTTTACAGATACGCAGTATTTT
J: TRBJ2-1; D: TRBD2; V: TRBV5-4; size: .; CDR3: CASSGQTSGRDNEQFF; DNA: TGTGCCAGCAGCGGTCAGACTAGCGGGAGGGACAATGAGCAGTTCTTC
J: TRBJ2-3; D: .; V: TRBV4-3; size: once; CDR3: CASSHWDGTNTDTQYF; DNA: TGCGCCAGCAGCCACTGGGACGGAACGAACACAGATACGCAGTATTTT
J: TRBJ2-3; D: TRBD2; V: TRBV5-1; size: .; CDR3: CASSSSTSGGTDTQYF; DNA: TGCGCCAGCAGCTCCTCGACTAGCGGGGGCACAGATACGCAGTATTTT
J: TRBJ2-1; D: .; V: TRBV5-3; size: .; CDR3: CARSVPEQFF; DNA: TGTGCCAGAAGCGTGCCTGAGCAGTTCTTC
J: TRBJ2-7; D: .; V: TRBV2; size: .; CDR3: CASSVLTSYEQYF; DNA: TGTGCCAGCAGTGTCCTAACGTCCTACGAGCAGTACTTC
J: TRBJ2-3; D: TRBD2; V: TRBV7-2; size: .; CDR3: CASSSDGGRTDTQYF; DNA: TGTGCCAGCAGCTCAGACGGGGGGAGGACAGATACGCAGTATTTT
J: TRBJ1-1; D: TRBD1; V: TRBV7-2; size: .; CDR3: CASSPRQGLNTEAFF; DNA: TGTGCCAGCAGCCCAAGACAGGGATTGAACACTGAAGCTTTCTTT
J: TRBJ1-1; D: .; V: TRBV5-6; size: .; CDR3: CASSLGKDTEAFF; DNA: TGTGCCAGCAGCTTGGGAAAGGACACTGAAGCTTTCTTT
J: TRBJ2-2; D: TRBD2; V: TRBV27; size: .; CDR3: CASSQTGTSGGANTGELFF; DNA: TGTGCCAGCAGCCAGACCGGGACTAGCGGGGGGGCGAACACCGGGGAGCTGTTTTTT
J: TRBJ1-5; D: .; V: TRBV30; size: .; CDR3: CAWRKGGHQPQHF; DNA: TGTGCCTGGAGGAAGGGTGGGCATCAGCCCCAGCATTTT
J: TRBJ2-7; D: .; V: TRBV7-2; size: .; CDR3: CASSTQGYEQYF; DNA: TGTGCCAGCAGCACCCAGGGTTACGAGCAGTACTTC
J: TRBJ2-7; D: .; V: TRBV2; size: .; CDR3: CATSSTVSYEQYF; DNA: TGTGCCACCTCATCGACGGTCTCCTACGAGCAGTACTTC
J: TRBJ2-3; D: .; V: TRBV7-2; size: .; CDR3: CASSLALAADTQYF; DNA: TGTGCCAGCAGCTTAGCCCTAGCCGCAGATACGCAGTATTTT
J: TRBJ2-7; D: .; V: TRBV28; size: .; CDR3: CASSLGVYEQYF; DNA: TGTGCCAGCAGTTTAGGTGTCTACGAGCAGTACTTC
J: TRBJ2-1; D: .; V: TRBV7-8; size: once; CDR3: CASSLESVGSSYNEQFF; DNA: TGTGCCAGCAGCTTAGAGTCGGTCGGCAGCTCCTACAATGAGCAGTTCTTC
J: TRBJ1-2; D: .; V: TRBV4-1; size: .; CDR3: CASSQDQGHYGYTF; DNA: TGCGCCAGCAGCCAAGATCAGGGGCACTATGGCTACACCTTC
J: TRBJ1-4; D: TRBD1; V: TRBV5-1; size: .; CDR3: CASSRQGEPNEKLFF; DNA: TGCGCCAGCAGCCGCCAGGGGGAACCGAATGAAAAACTGTTTTTT
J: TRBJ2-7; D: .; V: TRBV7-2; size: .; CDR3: CASSLRTVNYEQYF; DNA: TGTGCCAGCAGCTTAAGGACAGTGAACTACGAGCAGTACTTC
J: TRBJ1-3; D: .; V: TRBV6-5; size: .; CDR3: CASSYGRFSGNTIYF; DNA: TGTGCCAGCAGTTACGGCCGCTTTTCTGGAAACACCATATATTTT
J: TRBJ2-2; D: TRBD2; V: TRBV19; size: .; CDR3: CASRSGLAGGLNTGELFF; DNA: TGTGCCAGTAGATCGGGACTAGCGGGGGGCCTCAACACCGGGGAGCTGTTTTTT
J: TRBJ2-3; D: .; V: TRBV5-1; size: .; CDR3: CASSLVPSTDTQYF; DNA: TGCGCCAGCAGCTTGGTTCCTAGCACAGATACGCAGTATTTT
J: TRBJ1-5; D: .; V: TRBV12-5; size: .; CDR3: CASGLGNQPQHF; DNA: TGTGCTAGTGGTTTAGGCAATCAGCCCCAGCATTTT
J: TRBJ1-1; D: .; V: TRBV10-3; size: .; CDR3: CAISPGTKTEAFF; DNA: TGTGCCATCAGTCCCGGGACGAAGACTGAAGCTTTCTTT
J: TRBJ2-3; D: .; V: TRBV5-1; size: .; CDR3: CASSLDVGGAGKDTQYF; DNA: TGCGCCAGCAGCTTGGACGTCGGGGGAGCAGGGAAAGATACGCAGTATTTT
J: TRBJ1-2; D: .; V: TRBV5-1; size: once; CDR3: CASSPDQGNYGYTF; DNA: TGCGCCAGCAGCCCCGACCAGGGGAACTATGGCTACACCTTC